A single TCR beta chain is shown here with its context. These data belong to a study of blood T cell repertoires in COVID-19. Study-level background: Material from acute and convalescent COVID-19 was sourced from the United States, Italy and Spain. Sample material is recorded as cDNA or gDNA derived from T cells, B-cell-depleted T cells, or PBMCs.

The CDR3 consists of 14 residues. CDR1 SGDLS and CDR2 YYNGEE come from the germline V gene. Unmatched junction bases numbered 7, after V lost 7 bases and J lost 2 bases. The authors' processing: Nucleated cell counts were estimated from reference gene primer amplification. Some clones are missing from TCRdb's copy, which holds only in-frame ones; the method was immunoSEQ multiplex PCR. V, J and clone size were drawn from that table, and D and trimming were deduced from the DNA. The sample holds roughly 390,000 clones, 85% seen once. The chain links TRBV9 to TRBJ1-2; TRBD1 aligns across 8 bases. The TCR was taken from a woman aged 18 to 35 with acute or convalescent COVID-19. Sequenced material: peripheral blood. The DNA for the CDR3 is TGTGCCAGCGGAAGGGGGACAGGAAACTATGGCTACACCTTC. Amino acid sequence: CASGRGTGNYGYTF.